This TCR beta chain was profiled in a study of CD8+ T cells in alopecia areata. Sampling of alopecia areata patients yielded lesional scalp punch biopsies as well as peripheral blood. The researchers isolated CD4+ and CD8+ T cells from PBMCs by sorting. This CDR3 contains 10 residues. Trimming stripped 8 bases from V and 3 bases from J, with 5 bases between. Germline V gene data show CDR1 as SNHLY and CDR2 as FYNNEI. On this clone itself: Its antigen is unknown. This specimen includes other DNA sequences encoding the same CDR3.

RNA was extracted and reverse transcribed into cDNA as the sequencing template. Profiling relied on immunoSEQ multiplex PCR, and the TCRdb table lists in-frame clones only, not all of them. Among 100,000 to 150,000 clones listed, less than 50% were seen once. General study results and limits: Relative to mice, TCR sharing across patients was less clear, a difference possibly HLA-related. Resident alphabeta T cells of normal skin are also sequenced in scalp samples.

The sample taken for sequencing was NKG2D-low CD8+ T cells sorted from blood. V usage is TRBV2 and J usage is TRBJ2-7, with D tentatively TRBD2 (5 bases). The TCR sequence derives from a human donor with alopecia areata. The DNA of the CDR3 is TGTGCCAGCGGAGGCTACGAGCAGTACTTC. It codes for CASGGYEQYF.